This T cell receptor beta chain was profiled in a study of T cell repertoires in cytomegalovirus infection. Study context: CMV infection plus the matching HLA type was flagged by public TCR beta signatures.

This clonotype turned up a few times. Its antigen is as yet unknown. TCRdb re-derived calls from the reads in MiXCR, one entry per CDR3 protein. Among about 310,000 distinct CDR3 sequences listed, 20% to 25% were seen once. Sequenced material: cultured PBMCs, taken from culture after CMV antigen stimulation. This receptor was taken from a human donor in good health (CMV status not recorded). Some clones in this sample may be carry-over from other donors' samples.

This CDR3 is CASSIVTRVGYGYTF. CDR3 in DNA: TGTGCCAGTAGTATTGTAACCAGGGTGGGGTATGGCTACACCTTC. The V and J genes are TRBV19 and TRBJ1-2, with D maybe TRBD1 (5 bases). CDR1 LNHDA and CDR2 SQIVND come from the germline V gene (reference sequence). The length of the CDR3 is 15 residues. V lost 3 bases to trimming and J lost 5 bases, with 16 bases between them.